This T cell receptor (beta chain) was profiled in a study of T cell repertoires in cytomegalovirus infection. Study background: Selection of CMV epitopes for the study included recently identified HLA-C-restricted and well-studied HLA-B-restricted ones.

In TCRdb, the reads were re-called with MiXCR into one record per CDR3 protein. The sample records about 830,000 distinct CDR3 sequences, 30% to 35% being singletons. The trim removed 4 bases at V and 5 bases at J, leaving 14 bases unmatched. CDR3 length equals 17 residues. The V gene's germline CDR1 is LGHNA and CDR2 YSLEER. Remarks on this clonotype: What it binds is not known.

The specimen comprised cultured CD8+ T cells from PBMCs, sampled from culture after CMV antigen stimulation. This sequence was found in a human donor in good health (CMV status not recorded). Some clones in this sample may be carry-over from other donors' samples. The V and J genes are TRBV4-3 and TRBJ1-1; 9 nucleotides agree with TRBD1. The CDR3 reads CASSPRTGVLARTEAFF. The CDR3 coding sequence is TGCGCCAGCAGCCCGAGGACAGGGGTCTTAGCGAGGACTGAAGCTTTCTTT.